The 32 T cell receptor beta chains given below trace back to one sample, sequenced in a study of T cells expressing NK-cell markers. TCRdb re-called the 5' RACE reads, yielding one record per CDR3 amino acid sequence without DNA. The sample has more than 250,000 distinct CDR3 sequences, and its top ten clones hold 0.39%. The specimen was blood T cells: a sorted CD56 or NKG2C T cell subset, CD4+ or CD8+ T cells, or bulk PBMC T cells (not recorded which). The receptors stem from a man between 18 and 29 years old in good health.

The genes are TRBV7-6 and TRBJ2-1; no DNA is available, so the TRBD1 call from TCRdb remains unchecked. Germline CDR1 reads SGHVS; CDR2 reads FNYEAQ. The CDR3 consists of 16 residues. This CDR3 is CASSLAEWGGHNEQFF.

The J gene is TRBJ1-2, the V gene TRBV12-3 or TRBV12-4; lacking DNA, the TRBD1 call made by TCRdb goes unchecked. This CDR3 comprises 15 residues. The CDR3 spells CASSFMSGFNYGYTF.

The rearrangement links TRBV12-2 to TRBJ1-5; absent DNA, TCRdb's TRBD1 call cannot be checked. TRBV12-2 is assigned pseudogene status. This CDR3 is 15 amino acids long. CDR3 residues: CASRLAGGGNQPQHF.

This chain joins TRBV7-2 and TRBJ1-5; TCRdb's D call of TRBD1 is untestable without DNA. The CDR3 has 15 amino acids. Germline lookup yields CDR1 SGHTA and CDR2 FQGNSA. The CDR3 region is CASSPPWQGYQPQHF.

This chain joins TRBV11-2 and TRBJ2-2; TCRdb lists TRBD1, though no DNA is available to test this call. Germline V gives CDR1 SGHAT, CDR2 FQNNGV. This CDR3 contains 19 residues. CDR3 sequence: CASSLDSIGTATDTGELFF.

This chain joins TRBV7-2 and TRBJ2-3; the TCRdb D gene call, TRBD1, has no DNA to confirm it. The CDR3 consists of 16 residues. Germline loops: CDR1 SGHTA, CDR2 FQGNSA. The CDR3: CASSLWERSSTDTQYF.

The chain employs TRBV28 and TRBJ1-1. From germline, CDR1 is MDHEN and CDR2 SYDVKM. CDR3 length: 15 amino acids. The CDR3: CASRSGNYLNTEAFF.

CDR3 protein: CASSYLTGVGYTF. The chain couples TRBV6-5 to TRBJ1-2; TCRdb outputs TRBD1, but without DNA this stays unchecked. CDR3 length equals 13 residues. The V gene's germline CDR1 is MNHEY and CDR2 SVGAGI.

The genes are TRBV19 and TRBJ1-5. From germline, CDR1 is LNHDA and CDR2 SQIVND (reference sequence). The CDR3 has 15 amino acids. CDR3 sequence: CASSTGPSFQQPQHF.

This chain uses TRBV20-1 with TRBJ1-2. The CDR3 loop spans 13 amino acids. In germline, CDR1 is DFQATT, CDR2 SNEGSKA (reference sequence). The CDR3: CSVPPAGNYGYTF.

The genes are TRBV12-5 and TRBJ1-1; TCRdb indicates TRBD1, and absent DNA this call remains unverified. Looked up from germline, CDR1 is LGHNT and CDR2 is FRNRAP. The CDR3 runs to 13 residues. Here the CDR3 reads CASGRGVNTEAFF. Full variable domain (rest looked up from reference TRBV12-5 and TRBJ1-1): DARVTQTPRHKVTEMGQEVTMRCQPILGHNTVFWYRQTMMQGLELLAYFRNRAPLDDSGMPKDRFSAEMPDATLATLKIQPSEPRDSAVYFCASGRGVNTEAFFGQGTRLTVV.

This sequence joins TRBV20-1 and TRBJ2-2. Per germline, CDR1 DFQATT and CDR2 SNEGSKA (reference sequence). The CDR3 extends over 14 amino acids. The CDR3 sequence: CSAPMGSSTGELFF.

The V call is TRBV5-6, the J call TRBJ2-3; TCRdb lists TRBD1, though no DNA is available to test this call. The CDR3 contains 16 residues. Germline V gives CDR1 SGHDT, CDR2 YYEEEE. This chain's CDR3 is CASSARFWAGKDTQYF.

V gene TRBV2 combines with J gene TRBJ2-3; the D call of TRBD2 rests on TCRdb alone, since no DNA is present to check it. CDR3 length: 16 amino acids. CDR1 is SNHLY and CDR2 is FYNNEI in the germline V gene. CDR3 sequence: CASSDGSSGKTDTQYF.

The chain couples TRBV4-1 to TRBJ2-5; TCRdb designates TRBD1, a call that cannot be tested without DNA. From germline, CDR1 is MGHRA and CDR2 YSYEKL. The CDR3 is 18 residues long. This chain's CDR3 is CASSQDGSDRGQQETQYF.

V gene TRBV24-1 combines with J gene TRBJ2-6. In germline, CDR1 is KGHDR, CDR2 SFDVKD. This CDR3 spans 14 amino acids. The CDR3 reads CATSDSPGANVLTF.

The chain employs TRBV29-1 and TRBJ2-5; with no DNA, the TCRdb D assignment of TRBD2 cannot be verified. Germline CDR1 and CDR2: SQVTM and ANQGSEA. This CDR3 comprises 14 residues. This chain's CDR3 is CSVGGGQPGETQYF.

This chain uses TRBV25-1 with TRBJ2-5; TCRdb indicates TRBD1, and absent DNA this call remains unverified. Germline CDR1 MGHDK, CDR2 SYGVNS. The CDR3 contains 13 residues. CDR3 loop: CASSTGGEETQYF. Full variable domain (outside the CDR3, taken from reference TRBV25-1 and TRBJ2-5): EADIYQTPRYLVIGTGKKITLECSQTMGHDKMYWYQQDPGMELHLIHYSYGVNSTEKGDLSSESTVSRIRTEHFPLTLESARPSHTSQYLCASSTGGEETQYFGPGTRLLVL.

The V gene is TRBV5-6, the J gene TRBJ2-5; TCRdb's D call of TRBD2 is untestable without DNA. Germline V gene data show CDR1 as SGHDT and CDR2 as YYEEEE. CDR3 length: 17 amino acids. CDR3 loop: CASSLVIIAGAQETQYF.

The V call is TRBV6-2 or TRBV6-3, the J call TRBJ2-3. CDR1 MNHEY and CDR2 SVGEGT come from the germline V gene. This CDR3 comprises 15 residues. The chain's CDR3 is CASSYLGFGTDTQYF.

The rearrangement uses TRBV3-1 and TRBJ2-7; the TRBD2 assignment by TCRdb is unverifiable without DNA. CDR1 LGHDT and CDR2 YNNKEL come from the germline V gene (reference sequence). The CDR3 consists of 13 residues. This chain's CDR3 is CASGRTGVTEQYF.

The chain combines TRBV7-9 with TRBJ1-1; TCRdb returns TRBD1, unconfirmable since there is no DNA. Germline-derived CDR1 and CDR2 are SEHNR and FQNEAQ (reference sequence). This CDR3 contains 15 residues. The CDR3 spells CASSPGRSAYTEAFF.

The rearrangement joins TRBV29-1 to TRBJ2-7; TCRdb picks TRBD2, but there is no DNA to check that call. Germline V gene sequence: CDR1 SQVTM, CDR2 ANQGSEA. CDR3 length: 14 amino acids. This CDR3 is CSVGRGRYPPEQYF.

The chain couples TRBV6-1 to TRBJ2-1; TCRdb indicates TRBD2, and absent DNA this call remains unverified. The CDR3 totals 13 residues. Germline V gives CDR1 MNHNS, CDR2 SASEGT. The chain's CDR3 is CASGAAVSNEQFF.

The chain employs TRBV6-2 or TRBV6-3 and TRBJ2-7; the D call of TRBD2 rests on TCRdb alone, since no DNA is present to check it. Germline V gene lookup returns CDR1 MNHEY and CDR2 SVGEGT. The CDR3 totals 16 residues. CDR3 in amino acids: CASSALIALAVHEQYF.

The genes are TRBV28 and TRBJ2-7; checking the TCRdb D call of TRBD1 is not possible without DNA. Germline loops: CDR1 MDHEN, CDR2 SYDVKM. This CDR3 spans 15 amino acids. CDR3 in amino acids: CASSRTGSPSYEQYF.

The V and J genes are TRBV30 and TRBJ1-6; the D call from TCRdb, TRBD1, cannot be confirmed without DNA. The CDR3 contains 14 residues. Germline loops: CDR1 GTSNPN, CDR2 SVGIG (reference sequence). CDR3: CAWRDASYNSPLHF.

The V gene is TRBV6-1, the J gene TRBJ2-5; TCRdb calls TRBD2, which cannot be checked without DNA. Germline V gene data show CDR1 as MNHNS and CDR2 as SASEGT. This CDR3 spans 14 amino acids. CDR3 sequence reads: CASRITSAQETQYF.

The chain has TRBV21-1 and TRBJ2-2; as DNA is missing, the TRBD2 call by TCRdb cannot be tested. TRBV21-1 is labeled a pseudogene. This CDR3 has 17 amino acids. CDR3 amino acids: CASSKGFRAGDTGELFF.

CDR3 in amino acids: CASSLDLAGGPEQFF. The rearrangement links TRBV11-2 to TRBJ2-1; checking the TCRdb D call of TRBD1 is not possible without DNA. Per germline, CDR1 SGHAT and CDR2 FQNNGV. This CDR3 has 15 amino acids.

The chain recombines TRBV6-5 with TRBJ1-1; with no DNA, the TCRdb D assignment of TRBD1 cannot be verified. The CDR3 spans 14 residues. Looked up from germline, CDR1 is MNHEY and CDR2 is SVGAGI. The CDR3 sequence: CASTYGGTDTEAFF.

The chain couples TRBV15 to TRBJ2-7; checking the TCRdb D call of TRBD1 is not possible without DNA. CDR3 length equals 14 residues. Germline V gene lookup returns CDR1 LNHNV and CDR2 YYDKDF (reference sequence). The CDR3 spells CATSRDWGIYEQYF.